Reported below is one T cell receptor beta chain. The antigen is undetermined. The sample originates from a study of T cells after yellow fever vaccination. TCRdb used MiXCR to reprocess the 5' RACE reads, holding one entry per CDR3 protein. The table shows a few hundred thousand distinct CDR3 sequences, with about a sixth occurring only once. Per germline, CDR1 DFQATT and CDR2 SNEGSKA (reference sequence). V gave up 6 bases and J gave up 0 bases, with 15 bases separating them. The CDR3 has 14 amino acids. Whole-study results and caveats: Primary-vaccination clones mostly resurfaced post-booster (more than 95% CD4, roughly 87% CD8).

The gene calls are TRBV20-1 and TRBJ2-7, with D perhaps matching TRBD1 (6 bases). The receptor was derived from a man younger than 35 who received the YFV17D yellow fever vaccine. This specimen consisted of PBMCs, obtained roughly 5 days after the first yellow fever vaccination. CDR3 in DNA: TGCAGTGCCTATCTCCAGGGGAGCTCCTACGAGCAGTACTTC. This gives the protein CSAYLQGSSYEQYF.